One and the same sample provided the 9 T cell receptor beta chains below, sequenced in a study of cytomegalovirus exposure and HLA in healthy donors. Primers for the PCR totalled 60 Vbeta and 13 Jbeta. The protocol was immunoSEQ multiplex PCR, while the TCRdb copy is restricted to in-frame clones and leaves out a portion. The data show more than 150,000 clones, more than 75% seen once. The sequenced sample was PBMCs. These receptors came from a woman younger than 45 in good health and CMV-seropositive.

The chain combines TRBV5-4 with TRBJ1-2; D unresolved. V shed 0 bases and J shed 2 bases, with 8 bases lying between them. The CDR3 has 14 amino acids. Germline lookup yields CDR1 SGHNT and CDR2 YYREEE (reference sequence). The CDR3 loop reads CASSLERGNYGYTF. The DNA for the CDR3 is TGTGCCAGCAGCTTGGAAAGAGGAAACTATGGCTACACCTTC.

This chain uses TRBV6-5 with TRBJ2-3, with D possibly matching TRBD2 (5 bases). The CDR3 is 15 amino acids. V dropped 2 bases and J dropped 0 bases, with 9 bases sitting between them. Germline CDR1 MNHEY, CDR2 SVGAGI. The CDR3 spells CASSYASSSTDTQYF. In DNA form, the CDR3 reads TGTGCCAGCAGTTACGCTAGCTCTAGCACAGATACGCAGTATTTT.

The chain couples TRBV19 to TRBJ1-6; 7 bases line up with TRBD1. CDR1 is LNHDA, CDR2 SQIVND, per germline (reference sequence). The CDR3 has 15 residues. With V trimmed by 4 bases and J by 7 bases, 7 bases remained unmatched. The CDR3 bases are TGTGCCAGTAGTAGTGGGACAGCGCTAAATTCACCCCTCCACTTT. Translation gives CASSSGTALNSPLHF.

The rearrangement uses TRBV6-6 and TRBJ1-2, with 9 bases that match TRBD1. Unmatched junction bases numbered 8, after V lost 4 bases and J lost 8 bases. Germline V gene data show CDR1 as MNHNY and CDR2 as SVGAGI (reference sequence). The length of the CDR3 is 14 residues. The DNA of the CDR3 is TGTGCCAGCAGTTCGCAGGACAGGGGAGGGGGCTACACCTTC. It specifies CASSSQDRGGGYTF.

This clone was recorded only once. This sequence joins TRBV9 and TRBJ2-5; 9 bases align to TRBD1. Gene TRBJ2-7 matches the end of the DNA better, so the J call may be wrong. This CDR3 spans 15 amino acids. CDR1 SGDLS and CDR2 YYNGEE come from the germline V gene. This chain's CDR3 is CASSTGQGIVDEQYF. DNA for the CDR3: TGTGCCAGCAGCACCGGACAGGGGATCGTCGACGAGCAGTACTTC.

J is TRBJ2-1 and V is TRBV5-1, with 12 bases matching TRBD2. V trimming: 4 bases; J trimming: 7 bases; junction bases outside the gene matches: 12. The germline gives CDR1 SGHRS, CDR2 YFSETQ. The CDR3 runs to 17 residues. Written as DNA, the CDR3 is TGCGCCAGCAGCCCCACCGGGACTAGCGGGCAGAGGAATGAGCAGTTCTTC. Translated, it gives CASSPTGTSGQRNEQFF.

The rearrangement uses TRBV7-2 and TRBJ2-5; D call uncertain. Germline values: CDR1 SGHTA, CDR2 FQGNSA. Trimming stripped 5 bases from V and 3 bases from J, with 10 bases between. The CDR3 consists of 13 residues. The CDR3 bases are TGTGCCAGCAGCCCTCGACTCGAAGAGACCCAGTACTTC. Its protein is CASSPRLEETQYF.

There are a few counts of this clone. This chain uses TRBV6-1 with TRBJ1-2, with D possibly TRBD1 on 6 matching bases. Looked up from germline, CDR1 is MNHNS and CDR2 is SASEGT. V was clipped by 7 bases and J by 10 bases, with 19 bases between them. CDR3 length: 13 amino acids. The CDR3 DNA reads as TGTGCCAGCATTGGGGACATCGTGGGGTACTACACCTTC. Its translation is CASIGDIVGYYTF.

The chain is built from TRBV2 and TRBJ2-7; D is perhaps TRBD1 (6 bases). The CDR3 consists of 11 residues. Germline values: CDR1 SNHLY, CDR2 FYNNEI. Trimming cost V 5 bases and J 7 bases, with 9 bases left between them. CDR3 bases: TGTGCCAGCAGTCAGACAGGAGAGCAGTACTTC. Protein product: CASSQTGEQYF.